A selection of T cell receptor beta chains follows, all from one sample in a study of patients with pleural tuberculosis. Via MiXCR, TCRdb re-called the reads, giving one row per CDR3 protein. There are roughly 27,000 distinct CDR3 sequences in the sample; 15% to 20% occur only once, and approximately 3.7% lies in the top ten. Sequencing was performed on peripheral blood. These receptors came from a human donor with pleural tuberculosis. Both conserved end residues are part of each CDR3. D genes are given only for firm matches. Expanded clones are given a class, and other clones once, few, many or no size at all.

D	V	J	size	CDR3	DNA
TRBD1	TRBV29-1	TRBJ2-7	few	CSASRTGGDEQYF	TGCAGCGCCTCCCGGACAGGGGGTGACGAGCAGTACTTC
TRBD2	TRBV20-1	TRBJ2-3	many	CSATSGGSTDTQYF	TGCAGTGCAACAAGCGGGGGAAGCACAGATACGCAGTATTTT
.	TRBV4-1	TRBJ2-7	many	CASSQDSQGWSYEQYF	TGCGCCAGCAGCCAAGATTCGCAGGGTTGGTCCTACGAGCAGTACTTC
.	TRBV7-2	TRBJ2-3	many	CASSYTGPADTQYF	TGTGCCAGCAGCTACACAGGCCCCGCAGATACGCAGTATTTT
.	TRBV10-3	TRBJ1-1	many	CAIAVGAGGTEAFF	TGTGCCATTGCCGTGGGAGCCGGGGGCACTGAAGCTTTCTTT
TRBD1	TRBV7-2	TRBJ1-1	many	CASSRDSSNTEAFF	TGTGCCAGCAGCCGGGACAGCTCAAACACTGAAGCTTTCTTT
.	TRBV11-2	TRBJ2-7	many	CASSLAREVLYEQYF	TGTGCCAGCAGCTTAGCCCGTGAGGTCCTCTACGAGCAGTACTTC
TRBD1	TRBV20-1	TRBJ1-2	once	CGAHRGVDGHTF	TGCGGTGCCCACAGGGGGGTCGATGGCCACACCTTC
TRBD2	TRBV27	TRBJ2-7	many	CASSLGLAEPYEQYF	TGTGCCAGCAGTTTAGGACTAGCGGAGCCCTACGAGCAGTACTTC
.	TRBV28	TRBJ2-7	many	CASSFGVIEQYF	TGTGCCAGCAGTTTTGGAGTCATCGAGCAGTACTTC
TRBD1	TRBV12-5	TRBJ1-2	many	CASGLQGYYGYTF	TGTGCTAGTGGTTTACAGGGGTACTATGGCTACACCTTC
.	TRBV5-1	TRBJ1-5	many	CASSLWGDSNQPQHF	TGCGCCAGCAGCTTGTGGGGGGATAGCAATCAGCCCCAGCATTTT
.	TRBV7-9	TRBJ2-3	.	CASGQSIDTQYF	TGTGCCAGCGGCCAGTCCATAGATACGCAGTATTTT
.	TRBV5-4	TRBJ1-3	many	CASNVQGNGNTIYF	TGTGCCAGCAACGTTCAGGGTAACGGAAACACCATATATTTT
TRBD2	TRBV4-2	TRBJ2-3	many	CASSQNRASGATDTQYF	TGTGCCAGCAGCCAAAATCGGGCTAGCGGAGCCACAGATACGCAGTATTTT
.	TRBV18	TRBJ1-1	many	CASSPQTGLENTEAFF	TGTGCCAGCTCACCACAAACAGGGCTCGAGAACACTGAAGCTTTCTTT
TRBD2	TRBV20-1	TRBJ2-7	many	CSAKPRSGRHYEQYF	TGCAGTGCCAAACCGAGGAGCGGGAGGCACTACGAGCAGTACTTC
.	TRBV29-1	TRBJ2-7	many	CSHEEQYF	TGCAGCCATGAAGAGCAGTACTTC
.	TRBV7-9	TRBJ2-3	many	CASSLWTDTQYF	TGTGCCAGCAGCTTATGGACAGATACGCAGTATTTT
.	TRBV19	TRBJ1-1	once	CSSSKSPPGTEAFF	TGTTCCAGTAGTAAATCGCCCCCAGGAACTGAGGCTTTCTTT
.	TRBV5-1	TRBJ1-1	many	CASRFTQGNTEAFF	TGCGCCAGCAGGTTCACTCAGGGGAACACTGAAGCTTTCTTT
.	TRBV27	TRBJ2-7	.	CASSYAGGQHF	TGTGCCAGCAGCTACGCCGGGGGGCAGCACTTC
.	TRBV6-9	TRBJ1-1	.	CASTYEGGNTEAFF	TGTGCCAGCACTTACGAGGGGGGTAACACTGAGGCTTTCTTT
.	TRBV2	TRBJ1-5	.	CASSESRQPYQPQHF	TGTGCCAGCAGTGAATCGAGACAGCCCTATCAGCCCCAGCATTTT
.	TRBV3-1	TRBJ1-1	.	CSSSQETGWTFF	TGTTCCAGCAGCCAAGAGACAGGTTGGACCTTCTTT
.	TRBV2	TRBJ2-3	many	CASSSGVKDTQYF	TGTGCCAGCAGTTCGGGAGTCAAAGATACGCAGTATTTT
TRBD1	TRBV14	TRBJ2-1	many	CASRFTGGAANEQFF	TGTGCCAGCAGGTTCACAGGGGGCGCCGCAAATGAGCAGTTCTTC
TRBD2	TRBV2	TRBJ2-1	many	CASSDLAGAYNEQFF	TGTGCCAGCAGTGACCTAGCGGGGGCCTACAATGAGCAGTTCTTC
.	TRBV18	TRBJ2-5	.	CASSSFTFGREETQYF	TGTGCCAGCTCTTCTTTTACATTCGGGAGAGAAGAGACCCAGTACTTC
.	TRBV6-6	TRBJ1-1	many	CASSYSSGGGTEAFF	TGTGCCAGCAGTTACTCGAGCGGGGGAGGCACTGAAGCTTTCTTT
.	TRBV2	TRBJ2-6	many	CASRHGTASSGANVLTF	TGTGCCAGCAGACACGGGACTGCGAGCTCTGGGGCCAACGTCCTGACTTTC
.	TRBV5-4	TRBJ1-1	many	CASSLGAGVTNTEAFF	TGTGCCAGCAGCTTGGGGGCAGGGGTTACGAACACTGAAGCTTTCTTT
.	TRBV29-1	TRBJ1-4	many	CSAQLGTANEKLFF	TGCAGCGCCCAATTAGGGACCGCTAATGAAAAACTGTTTTTT
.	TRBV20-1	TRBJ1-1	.	CNARGGLRQVGTEAFF	TGCAATGCTAGAGGGGGACTGAGACAGGTAGGAACTGAAGCTTTCTTT
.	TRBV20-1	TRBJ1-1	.	CSARGGMNTEAFF	TGCAGTGCTAGAGGTGGGATGAACACTGAAGCTTTCTTT
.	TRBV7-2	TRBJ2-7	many	CASSPGCEQYF	TGTGCCAGCAGCCCAGGGTGCGAGCAGTACTTC
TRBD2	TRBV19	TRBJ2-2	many	CASRGTTNTGELFF	TGTGCCAGTAGGGGGACTACCAACACCGGGGAGCTGTTTTTT
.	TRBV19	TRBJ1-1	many	CANNWLKMNTEAFF	TGTGCCAATAATTGGCTCAAGATGAACACTGAAGCTTTCTTT
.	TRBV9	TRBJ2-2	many	CASSGPNTGELFF	TGTGCCAGCAGTGGACCAAACACCGGGGAGCTGTTTTTT
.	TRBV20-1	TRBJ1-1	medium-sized	CSARRGAMNTEAFF	TGCAGTGCTAGACGTGGGGCGATGAACACTGAAGCTTTCTTT
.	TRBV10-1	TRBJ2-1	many	CASSAGLRSYNEQFF	TGCGCCAGCAGTGCCGGACTGCGGAGTTACAATGAGCAGTTCTTC
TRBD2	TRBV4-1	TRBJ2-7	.	CASSRSGSEYEQDF	TGCGCCAGCAGCCGAAGCGGGAGTGAATACGAGCAGGACTTC
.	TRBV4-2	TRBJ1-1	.	CASGQAGGDTEAFF	TGTGCCAGCGGCCAAGCAGGCGGGGACACTGAAGCTTTCTTT
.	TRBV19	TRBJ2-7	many	CASSNSPAGQVGEQYF	TGTGCCAGTAGTAATAGCCCGGCCGGGCAGGTGGGCGAGCAGTACTTC
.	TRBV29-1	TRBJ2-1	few	CSVELTDLNEQFF	TGCAGCGTTGAACTTACGGACCTCAATGAGCAGTTCTTC
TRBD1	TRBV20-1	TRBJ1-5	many	CSATDRAIHSNQPQHF	TGCAGTGCAACGGACAGGGCGATTCATAGCAATCAGCCCCAGCATTTT
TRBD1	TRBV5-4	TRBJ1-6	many	CASSKVTGENSPLHF	TGTGCCAGCAGCAAGGTGACAGGGGAGAATTCACCCCTCCACTTT
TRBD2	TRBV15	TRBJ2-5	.	CSTSIGGGRGAETQYF	TGTTCCACCAGCATAGGAGGAGGGAGGGGAGCTGAGACCCAGTACTTC
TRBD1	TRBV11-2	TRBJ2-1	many	CASSSRGTDDISYNEQFF	TGTGCCAGCAGCTCCCGAGGGACAGACGACATCTCCTACAATGAGCAGTTCTTC
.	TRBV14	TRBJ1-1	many	CASSPFTGKGWTEAFF	TGTGCCAGCAGCCCGTTTACGGGTAAGGGTTGGACTGAAGCTTTCTTT
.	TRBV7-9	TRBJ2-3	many	CASKREEWVDTQYF	TGTGCCAGCAAACGGGAAGAGTGGGTAGATACGCAGTATTTT
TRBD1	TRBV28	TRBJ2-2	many	CASGQGAVGELFF	TGTGCCAGTGGACAGGGGGCGGTCGGGGAGCTGTTTTTT
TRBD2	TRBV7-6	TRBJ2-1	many	CASSLGLAGDLTPSYNEQFF	TGTGCCAGCAGCTTAGGGTTAGCGGGGGACCTTACGCCCTCCTACAATGAGCAGTTCTTC
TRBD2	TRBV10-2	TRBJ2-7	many	CATSSGPSYEQYF	TGCGCCACCTCTAGCGGGCCTTCCTACGAGCAGTACTTC
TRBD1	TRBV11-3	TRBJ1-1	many	CASSPGQGEAFF	TGTGCCAGCAGCCCCGGACAGGGTGAAGCTTTCTTT
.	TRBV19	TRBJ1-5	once	CPSIMSASNQPQHF	TGTCCCAGTATTATGTCAGCTAGTAATCAGCCCCAGCATTTT
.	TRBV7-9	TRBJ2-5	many	CASNLQGRETQYF	TGTGCCAGCAACCTACAGGGAAGAGAGACCCAGTACTTC
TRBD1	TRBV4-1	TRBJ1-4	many	CASSQETGGNEKLFF	TGCGCCAGCAGCCAAGAAACAGGGGGTAATGAAAAACTGTTTTTT